One and the same sample provided the 8 T cell receptor beta chains below, sequenced in a study of T cells in Graves' hyperthyroidism and ophthalmopathy. RNA transcripts gave rise to amplified TCR beta CDR3 regions. The HTBI primer set drove a first-round RT-PCR of the TCR CDR3. TCRdb itself ran the multiplex PCR reads through MiXCR, one entry per CDR3 protein. The repertoire holds 300,000 to 450,000 distinct CDR3 sequences, with about 15% as singletons. What was sequenced was blood. The receptors here all came from a woman aged 55-70 years with Graves' hyperthyroidism.

This clonotype was detected ten times or more. The J gene is TRBJ1-1, the V gene TRBV12-3 or TRBV12-4, with TRBD1 matching 7 bases. The CDR3 contains 13 residues. V shed 3 bases, J shed 6 bases, and the junction held 4 bases outside the gene matches. The CDR3 protein is CASSFGQGAEAFF. In DNA form, the CDR3 reads TGTGCCAGCAGTTTTGGGCAGGGGGCTGAAGCTTTCTTT.

The chain links TRBV5-8 to TRBJ2-1; tentatively, D is TRBD2 (6 bases). Germline V gene data show CDR1 as SGHTS and CDR2 as YDEGEE. CDR3 length: 16 residues. Trimming took off 3 bases at V and 0 bases at J, with 13 bases between the two ends. The CDR3 DNA reads TGTGCCAGCAGCTCCTTGCCCGGGAGCTCCTACAATGAGCAGTTCTTC. This sequence encodes CASSSLPGSSYNEQFF. The complete variable domain, with remaining parts taken from reference TRBV5-8 and TRBJ2-1, reads EAGVTQSPTHLIKTRGQQATLRCSPISGHTSVYWYQQALGLGLQFLLWYDEGEERNRGNFPPRFSGRQFPNYSSELNVNALELEDSALYLCASSSLPGSSYNEQFFGPGTRLTVL.

The chain recombines TRBV30 with TRBJ1-1, with D possibly being TRBD1 (5 bases). This CDR3 has 15 residues. Germline CDR1 is GTSNPN and CDR2 is SVGIG (reference sequence). Trimming removed 0 bases from V and 0 bases from J, with 11 bases in between. The chain's CDR3 is CAWSVLKGMNTEAFF. The CDR3 region has the DNA TGTGCCTGGAGTGTACTAAAGGGGATGAACACTGAAGCTTTCTTT.

This clonotype was detected many times. The J gene is TRBJ2-1, the V gene TRBV3-1; the D gene could be TRBD1 or TRBD2 (5 bases each). The CDR3 contains 12 residues. Germline CDR1 LGHDT, CDR2 YNNKEL (reference sequence). The V gene lost 4 bases and the J gene lost 7 bases, with 8 bases spanning the gap. The CDR3 spells CASSRQRNEQFF. The CDR3 DNA follows: TGTGCCAGCAGCCGACAGCGGAATGAGCAGTTCTTC.

This clonotype was seen at least ten times. This sequence joins TRBV2 and TRBJ2-5; D unclear. The CDR3 is made up of 15 amino acids. Looked up from germline, CDR1 is SNHLY and CDR2 is FYNNEI. V was trimmed by 6 bases and J by 1 base, leaving 15 bases between them. The CDR3 DNA reads TGTGCCAGCAGCAGAACTCTCGAATCCCAAGAGACCCAGTACTTC. Translation gives CASSRTLESQETQYF.

As to this clonotype: In this CDR3 the conserved last residue, phenylalanine or tryptophan, is missing, so a read error is likely. The CDR3 loop reads CASSTRGVREGQSGANVLTL. The CDR3 nucleotides read TGTGCCAGCAGCACGAGGGGGGTGCGGGAGGGCCAGTCTGGGGCCAACGTCCTGACTCTC. The chain recombines TRBV25-1 with TRBJ2-6; the match to TRBD2 covers 9 bases. After removal of 6 bases from V and 1 base from J, the junction contained 16 bases not matched to a gene. CDR1 and CDR2 (germline): MGHDK, SYGVNS. The CDR3 is made up of 20 amino acids.

A word on this clonotype: A much larger clone differs from this one at a single base, so this may be a read error. V is TRBV7-9 and J is TRBJ2-5; the D gene is possibly TRBD1 (5 bases). CDR1 and CDR2 from the germline V gene are SEHNR and FQNEAQ (reference sequence). The CDR3 totals 14 residues. The germline V and J ends were trimmed by 5 bases and 1 base, with 11 bases remaining between them. DNA for the CDR3: TGTGCCAGCAGCGTCGGACATGCCCAAGAGACCCAGTACTTC. Protein: CASSVGHAQETQYF.

This clonotype came up many times. This chain joins TRBV24-1 and TRBJ2-3; 9 bases agree with TRBD1. After removal of 10 bases from V and 4 bases from J, the junction contained 8 bases not matched to a gene. This CDR3 is 14 amino acids long. Germline CDR1 is KGHDR and CDR2 is SFDVKD. CDR3 sequence reads: CATSRDRASDTQYF. In DNA form, the CDR3 reads TGTGCCACTAGCCGGGACAGGGCGTCAGATACGCAGTATTTT.